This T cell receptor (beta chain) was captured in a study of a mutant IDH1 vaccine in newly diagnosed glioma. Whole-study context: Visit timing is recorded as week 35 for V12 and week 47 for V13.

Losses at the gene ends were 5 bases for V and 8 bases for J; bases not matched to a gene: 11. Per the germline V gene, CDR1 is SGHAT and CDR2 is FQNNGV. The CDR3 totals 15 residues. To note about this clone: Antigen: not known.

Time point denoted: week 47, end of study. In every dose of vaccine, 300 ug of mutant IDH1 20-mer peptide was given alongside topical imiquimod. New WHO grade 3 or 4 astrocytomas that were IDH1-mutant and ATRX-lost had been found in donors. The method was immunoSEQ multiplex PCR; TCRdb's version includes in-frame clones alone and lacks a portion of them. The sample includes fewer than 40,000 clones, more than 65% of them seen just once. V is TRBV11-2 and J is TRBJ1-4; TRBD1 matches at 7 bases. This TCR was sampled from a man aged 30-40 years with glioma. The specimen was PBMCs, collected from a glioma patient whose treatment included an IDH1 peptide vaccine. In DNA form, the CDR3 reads TGTGCCAGCAGCCTTGACAGGGCCCTTTCGGAAAAACTGTTTTTT. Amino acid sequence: CASSLDRALSEKLFF.